Each of the 17 T cell receptor beta chains below was sequenced from the same sample in a study of T cells after somatic rescue of genetic block. Assay: immunoSEQ multiplex PCR; the TCRdb copy retains only in-frame clones and omits some. The sample has just over 8,000 clones, around 86% seen once; the top ten hold 25%. Specimen: peripheral blood mononuclear cells (PBMCs). All receptors come from a boy aged 10-17 years.

The V gene is TRBV7-2, the J gene TRBJ2-7; no clear D. The CDR3 runs 14 residues. Germline-derived CDR1 and CDR2 are SGHTA and FQGNSA. The ends were cut back, 2 bases at V and 2 bases at J, with 10 bases in the middle. The CDR3 DNA reads as TGTGCCAGCAGCTTATCCCGGACGCCCTACGAGCAGTACTTC. Translated, it gives CASSLSRTPYEQYF.

V and J are TRBV5-5 and TRBJ1-2, with D possibly TRBD1 on 5 matching bases. The CDR3 extends over 16 amino acids. V lost 3 bases and J lost 11, with 26 bases in between. Per germline, CDR1 SGHKS and CDR2 YYEKEE (reference sequence). The CDR3: CASSWDPGGITNTYTF. The DNA of the CDR3 is TGTGCCAGCAGCTGGGACCCCGGTGGGATCACAAATACGTACACCTTC.

This chain uses TRBV11-3 with TRBJ2-7; 8 positions match TRBD1. The CDR3 sequence is 15 residues long. From germline, CDR1 is SGHNT and CDR2 YENEEA. V shed 5 bases, J shed 1 base, and the junction held 7 bases outside the gene matches. CDR3 nucleotides: TGTGCCAGCAGCGGGCGCAGGGGGCCATCCTACGAGCAGTACTTC. It codes for CASSGRRGPSYEQYF.

The CDR3 region has the DNA TGTGCCAGCAGCCCCCTCCAACTAGCGGGAGGGCATAATGAGCAGTTCTTC. Translation gives CASSPLQLAGGHNEQFF. The chain employs TRBV7-9 and TRBJ2-1, with TRBD2 matching over 13 bases. The junction had 11 bases not matched to a gene; V was cut back by 5 bases and J by 7 bases. Germline loops: CDR1 SEHNR, CDR2 FQNEAQ (reference sequence). The CDR3 has 17 residues.

The chain employs TRBV9 and TRBJ2-3, with D uncertain. Trimming took 3 bases from V and 4 from J, leaving 12 bases between them. The CDR3 extends over 14 amino acids. Germline V CDR1 and CDR2: SGDLS, YYNGEE. CDR3 region: CASSGLRRADTQYF. DNA for the CDR3: TGTGCCAGCAGCGGACTGAGAAGGGCAGATACGCAGTATTTT.

This sequence joins TRBV28 and TRBJ2-1, with TRBD2 matching over 10 bases. The junction had 20 bases not matched to a gene; V was cut back by 5 bases and J by 7 bases. CDR1 is MDHEN, CDR2 SYDVKM, per germline. This CDR3 is built from 19 residues. DNA of the CDR3: TGTGCCAGCAGTACCCCCCTAGCGGGAGAGGTTCCGGGTTTAAATGAGCAGTTCTTC. Residues: CASSTPLAGEVPGLNEQFF.

Concerning this clone itself: A much bigger clone sits one base away, suggesting this may be a read error. This sample includes further DNA sequences coding for the same CDR3. The chain has TRBV6-6 and TRBJ1-2; D is unresolved. The CDR3 consists of 15 residues. Germline CDR1 reads MNHNY; CDR2 reads SVGAGI (reference sequence). CDR3 sequence (DNA): TGTGCCAGTAGTTACTCGGACTTACTCAACTATGGCTACACCTTC. The encoded protein is CASSYSDLLNYGYTF.

The J gene is TRBJ1-1, the V gene TRBV4-3; D gene uncertain. Per the germline V gene, CDR1 is LGHNA and CDR2 is YSLEER. This CDR3 has 15 residues. Trimming shortened V by 1 base and J by 1 base, and 10 bases separated the two germline ends. This CDR3 is CASSQVARRNTEAFF. The CDR3 region has the DNA TGCGCCAGCAGCCAAGTTGCTCGGAGGAACACTGAAGCTTTCTTT.

A word on this clone: One end of the junction varies from germline; a read error may be responsible. The V call is TRBV4-1, the J call TRBJ2-7; 8 positions match TRBD1. Germline V gene lookup returns CDR1 MGHRA and CDR2 YSYEKL. The CDR3 sequence is 15 residues long. In DNA form, the CDR3 reads TGCGCCAGCAGCCAAGACAGGGGGCGCTCCCACGAGCAGTACTTC. Amino acid sequence: CASSQDRGRSHEQYF.

The chain recombines TRBV27 with TRBJ2-1; D unresolved. With 7 bases removed from V and 4 bases from J, the gap between germline ends came to 5 bases. This CDR3 is built from 11 residues. Per the germline V gene, CDR1 is MNHEY and CDR2 is SMNVEV (reference sequence). The CDR3 protein is CASIRYNEQFF. In DNA form, the CDR3 reads TGTGCCAGCATCAGATACAATGAGCAGTTCTTC.

J is TRBJ2-6 and V is TRBV7-8; TRBD1 or TRBD2 may be the D gene (5 bases each). Trimming removed 1 base from V and 0 bases from J, with 19 bases in between. CDR1 is SGHVS, CDR2 FQNEAQ, per germline. CDR3 length equals 20 residues. CDR3 loop: CASSLGGWPGLSSGANVLTF. CDR3 nucleotide sequence: TGTGCCAGCAGCTTAGGGGGGTGGCCAGGCCTAAGCTCTGGGGCCAACGTCCTGACTTTC.

The chain has TRBV2 and TRBJ2-7; 7 positions agree with TRBD2. The trim removed 1 base at V and 3 bases at J, leaving 9 bases unmatched. The CDR3 is 16 amino acids. Germline-derived CDR1 and CDR2 are SNHLY and FYNNEI. The CDR3 DNA follows: TGTGCCAGCAGTGAAGGAGGCGGGAGATATAACTACGAGCAGTACTTC. Translated: CASSEGGGRYNYEQYF.

The rearrangement uses TRBV7-2 and TRBJ2-7; TRBD1 might be the D (6 bases). The CDR3 has 16 residues. V lost 2 bases, J lost 5 bases, and 19 bases lay in between. Germline CDR1 and CDR2: SGHTA and FQGNSA. CDR3 in amino acids: CASSLLGAGLRHEQYF. The CDR3 DNA reads TGTGCCAGCAGCTTACTGGGGGCAGGGCTTCGCCACGAGCAGTACTTC.

This sequence joins TRBV2 and TRBJ2-7; possibly TRBD1 or TRBD2 for D (5 bases each). Trimming took 1 base from V and 0 from J, leaving 10 bases between them. Germline V CDR1 and CDR2: SNHLY, FYNNEI. The CDR3 is 15 amino acids. In DNA, the CDR3 is TGTGCCAGCAGTGAAGATTCAGGGAGCTCCTACGAGCAGTACTTC. Amino acid sequence: CASSEDSGSSYEQYF.

This clone was detected only a few times. This chain's CDR3 is CASSPTGIGNTIYF. DNA for the CDR3: TGTGCCAGCAGCCCCACAGGGATTGGAAACACCATATATTTT. The chain has TRBV11-2 and TRBJ1-3, with a tentative D call TRBD1 (6 bases). Per germline, CDR1 SGHAT and CDR2 FQNNGV. The CDR3 length is 14 residues. The germline V and J ends were trimmed by 5 bases and 3 bases, with 11 bases remaining between them.

This clone is medium-sized by share. The chain carries TRBV28 and TRBJ1-2, with D tentatively TRBD1 (6 bases). V was cut by 5 bases and J by 10 bases, with 8 bases left in between. This CDR3 contains 10 residues. The germline V gene has CDR1 MDHEN and CDR2 SYDVKM. Written as DNA, the CDR3 is TGTGCCAGCAGTGGACAGTTCTACACCTTC. Translating gives CASSGQFYTF.

The gene calls are TRBV29-1 and TRBJ1-2, with D possibly matching TRBD1 (5 bases). Trimming took 4 bases from V and 6 from J, leaving 9 bases between them. Germline CDR1 reads SQVTM; CDR2 reads ANQGSEA. This CDR3 is 11 amino acids long. Here the CDR3 reads CSVAGYDGYTF. Here the CDR3 DNA reads TGCAGCGTTGCAGGGTACGATGGCTACACCTTC.